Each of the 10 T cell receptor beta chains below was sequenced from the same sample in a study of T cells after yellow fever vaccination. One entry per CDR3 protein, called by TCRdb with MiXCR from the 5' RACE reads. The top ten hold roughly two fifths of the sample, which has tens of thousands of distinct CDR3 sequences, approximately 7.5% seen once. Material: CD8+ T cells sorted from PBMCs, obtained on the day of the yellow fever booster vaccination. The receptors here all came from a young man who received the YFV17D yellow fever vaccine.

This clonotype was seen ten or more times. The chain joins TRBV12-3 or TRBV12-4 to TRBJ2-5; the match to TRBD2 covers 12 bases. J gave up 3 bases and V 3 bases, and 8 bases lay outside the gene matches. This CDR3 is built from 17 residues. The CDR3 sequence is CASSLSSGRGSKETQYF. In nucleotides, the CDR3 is TGTGCCAGCAGTTTGTCTAGCGGGAGGGGTTCCAAAGAGACCCAGTACTTC.

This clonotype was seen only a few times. As DNA, the CDR3 is TGTGCCAGCAGCTTAGTCCCTTGGGGCAATGAGCAGTTCTTC. Its protein product is CASSLVPWGNEQFF. The chain is built from TRBV11-2 and TRBJ2-1; unclear D gene. Germline assignment: CDR1 SGHAT and CDR2 FQNNGV. Trimming took off 1 base at V and 6 bases at J, with 10 bases between the two ends. CDR3 size: 14 residues.

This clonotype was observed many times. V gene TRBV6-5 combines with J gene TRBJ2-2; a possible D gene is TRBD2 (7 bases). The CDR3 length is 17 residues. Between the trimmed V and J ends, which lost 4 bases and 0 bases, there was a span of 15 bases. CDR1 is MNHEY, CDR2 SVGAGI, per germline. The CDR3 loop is CASSWGGFTPNTGELFF. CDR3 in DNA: TGTGCCAGCAGTTGGGGGGGCTTCACGCCGAACACCGGGGAGCTGTTTTTT.

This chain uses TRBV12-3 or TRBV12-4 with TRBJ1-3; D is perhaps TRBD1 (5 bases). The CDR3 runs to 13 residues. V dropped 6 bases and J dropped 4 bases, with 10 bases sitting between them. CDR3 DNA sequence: TGTGCCAGCAGGGCGACAGCCGGAAACACCATATATTTT. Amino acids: CASRATAGNTIYF.

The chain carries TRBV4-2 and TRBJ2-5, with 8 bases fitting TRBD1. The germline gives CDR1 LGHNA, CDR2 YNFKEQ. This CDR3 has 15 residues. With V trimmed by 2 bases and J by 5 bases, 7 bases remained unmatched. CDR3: CASSQNRGAVETQYF. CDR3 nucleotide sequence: TGTGCCAGCAGCCAAAACAGGGGGGCGGTGGAGACCCAGTACTTC.

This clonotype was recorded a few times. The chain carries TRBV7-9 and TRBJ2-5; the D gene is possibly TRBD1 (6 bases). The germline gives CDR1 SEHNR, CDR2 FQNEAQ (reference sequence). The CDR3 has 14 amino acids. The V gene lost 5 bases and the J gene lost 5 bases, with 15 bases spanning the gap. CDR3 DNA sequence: TGTGCCAGCAGCCCCCGGGACACCTGGGAGACCCAGTACTTC. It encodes CASSPRDTWETQYF.

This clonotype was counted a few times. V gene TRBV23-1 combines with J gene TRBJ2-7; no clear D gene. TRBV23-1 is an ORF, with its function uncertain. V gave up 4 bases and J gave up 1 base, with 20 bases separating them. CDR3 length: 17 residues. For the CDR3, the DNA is TGCGCCAGCAGTCCTTCGGATATGTGGGCTAAATCCTACGAGCAGTACTTC. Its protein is CASSPSDMWAKSYEQYF.

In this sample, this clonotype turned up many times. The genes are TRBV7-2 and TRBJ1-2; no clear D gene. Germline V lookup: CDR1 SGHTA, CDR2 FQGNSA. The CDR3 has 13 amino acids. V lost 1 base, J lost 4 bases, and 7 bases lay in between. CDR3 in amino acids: CASSLEGAYGYTF. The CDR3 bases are TGTGCCAGCAGCTTAGAGGGAGCCTATGGCTACACCTTC.

The CDR3: CASSQGTLWGDEAFF. Here the CDR3 DNA reads TGTGCCAGCAGCCAAGGGACACTATGGGGCGATGAAGCTTTCTTT. The rearrangement links TRBV14 to TRBJ1-1; D perhaps matches TRBD1 (5 bases). Trimming removed 1 base from V and 7 bases from J, with 16 bases in between. There are 15 residues in the CDR3. Germline V gene sequence: CDR1 SGHDN, CDR2 FVKESK.

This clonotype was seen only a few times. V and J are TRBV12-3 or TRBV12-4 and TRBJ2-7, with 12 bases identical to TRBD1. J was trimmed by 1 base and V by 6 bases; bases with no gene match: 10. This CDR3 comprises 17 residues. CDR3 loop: CASSSPPGQGASYEQYF. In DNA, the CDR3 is TGTGCCAGCAGCTCGCCACCGGGACAGGGGGCGTCCTACGAGCAGTACTTC.